What follows describes a single T cell receptor (beta chain). This clone was observed once. There is no known antigen for this receptor. The sample holds no much larger clone one base away, and base qualities are not on file. The data were taken from a study of cytomegalovirus exposure and HLA in healthy donors listed by TCRdb under 2017. Concerning the study at large: According to an earlier analysis of 450 to 650 of the donors, 150 million to 200 million T cells yielded over 100 million unique TCR beta sequences and more than 250 Gb of sequence data. Donor age, sex, ethnicity and CMV serostatus were compiled alongside the repertoire data. Among about 400 genotyped donors of the cohort, an average of about 240,000 unique TCR beta nucleotide sequences was sequenced per donor, of which 15% to 20% were non-productive. A later analysis re-examined previously published TCR beta repertoires from more than 550 donors and added high-resolution HLA genotyping to investigate patterns of TCR occurrence. Among the roughly 370 genotyped donors, approximately 76% belonged to the genetic ancestry cluster associated with self-reported Caucasian donors. An early release that covered 500 to 800 HLA-typed donors contained approximately 300 gigabases of sequencing data and 85 million to 100 million unique TCR sequences. Rather than drawing on any new phenotypic data, the later analysis identified candidate immune exposures from TCR beta sequences and the way those sequences occurred across donors. In an earlier analysis of about 590 of the donors, high-throughput TCR beta sequencing was used to judge whether each TCR beta V gene segment behaved as functional or pseudogenic. The study combined high-throughput TCR immunosequencing, statistical association of individual TCRs with disease status, and machine learning to predict cytomegalovirus infection status. The study was designed to test whether signatures of past pathogen exposure could be identified by cataloging public T cell receptors. A separate validation cohort of 90 to 150 different subjects was used in addition to the approximately 700-subject first cohort. Genome-wide SNP genotypes for about three fifths of the roughly 670 donors were used in a later genetic analysis, which treated that subset as a discovery cohort. The study used immunosequencing to profile the T cell repertoires of 670 or so subjects and linked those repertoires to cytomegalovirus serostatus. Class I and class II HLA loci were covered by the typing at four-digit resolution. Every discovery cohort repertoire had been produced on one sequencing platform. About five DR-DQ haplotypes were handled as single units for association and clustering because linkage in the cohort was strong. Typing coverage varied by locus: roughly 620-640 donors for A, B, C, DRB1 and DQB1; roughly 520 for DQA1; about 600 for DPA1; roughly 450 for DPB1. What the work shows at the level of the full study, not this receptor alone: A cluster of highly shared sequence variants was judged likely to represent a technical artifact of the sequencing pipeline. Compared with equally common non-associated chains, HLA-associated TCR beta chains in a later analysis were more clonally expanded and had lower generation probabilities. A later analysis found that most CMV-associated TCR beta chains appeared HLA-restricted, with HLA associations seemingly driven largely by CMV exposure. Several of the top co-occurrence clusters appeared to be linked to parvovirus B19, influenza, CMV and Epstein-Barr virus, according to a later analysis. HLA typing was unavailable for some donors at each locus, so association tests used only the typed subset. The study listed 150 to 200 TCR beta chains as associated with cytomegalovirus. For the cohort, immune exposure information was limited to CMV serostatus. Only TCR beta chains were sequenced in this cohort, and the absence of alpha or paired-chain data limited detectable features. Assigning TCR associations to individual alleles was difficult when HLA alleles, especially DR and DQ, strongly co-occurred. In a later genetic analysis, fewer N-insertions in productive TCRs were reported among donors in an Asian-associated ancestry cluster than the roughly 700-donor mean. A further reported finding was that TCR beta sequences accurately predicted the HLA-A and HLA-B alleles for most subjects in the first cohort. In a later analysis, TCR association rates were found to vary across HLA loci, with the most associated TCRs seen for DRB1 alleles and the fewest for HLA-C alleles. Some IMGT-functional V segments, including TRBV6-2 and TRBV6-3, could not be distinguished by the 87-base-pair reads and were therefore excluded. The classifier was reported to diagnose cytomegalovirus status with high specificity and sensitivity in both the original and validation cohorts. The authors suggested that the approach could potentially be extended to other disease states and immunological phenotypes. In a later analysis, about 16,000 TCR beta sequences were associated with specific HLA alleles at a false discovery rate of 0.05. The earlier analysis of around 600 of the donors excluded some 16 rarely observed V segments, including chromosome 9 orphons, because counts were too low. Broadly in line with IMGT annotations, most TCR beta V segments showed up in productive rearrangements about 87% or about 30% of the time in an earlier analysis of approximately 600 of the donors. Linkage disequilibrium might explain the correlated functional status among segregating V segments, but an unknown experimental factor could not be excluded. While some public TCRs were present in many individuals, most TCR sequences turned up only very rarely across donors. An association between a missense DCLRE1C variant and V-gene and J-gene trimming of TCR beta chains was found in a later genetic analysis and replicated in an independent cohort. The presence/absence analyses assumed that sequencing depth was roughly uniform across donors, and that assumption may not be true. A few of the identified cytomegalovirus-associated TCR beta chains were confirmed in vitro to be specific for cytomegalovirus antigens.

The cohort comprised some 680 healthy bone marrow donors. All cohort members were sampled while nominally healthy, although unrecorded immune exposures were likely present. The donor tested CMV seropositive, placing the donor among the 250 to 350 seropositive members of the cohort. A peripheral blood sample was collected from each donor, and TCR beta sequencing was performed on peripheral blood mononuclear cells. Genomic DNA extraction from the blood cell samples was performed with the Qiagen DNeasy Blood Extraction Kit. V is cut by 1 base and J by 7 bases, and the space between the germline ends is 12 bases. Counted from cysteine to phenylalanine, this CDR3 has 15 amino acids. Only the CDR3 region is kept as DNA, spanning 45 bases read in frame from base 1. Based on the germline V gene, the CDR1 and CDR2 sequences are SGHDT and YYEEEE. The library was produced with the immunoSEQ multiplex PCR assay. For the multiplex PCR, a mixture combining 60 forward primers for TCR Vbeta segments and 13 reverse primers for TCR Jbeta segments was used. The CDR3 region of rearranged TCR beta genes was amplified from genomic DNA by a multiplex PCR assay. On the Illumina HiSeq System, the amplified TCR beta libraries were sequenced as 87-base-pair reads. In the authors' own workflow: A later analysis counted about 80 million unique TCR beta chains across the 500 to 850 repertoires, and roughly 9.9 million of these chains were shared by at least two donors. Raw reads were error-corrected and collapsed into unique sequences by a nearest-neighbor algorithm in which closely related sequences were merged to remove PCR and sequencing errors. V, D and J gene segments were assigned by aligning CDR3 sequences to IMGT reference sequences. For a sequence to be retained, at least a six-nucleotide match to both a V gene segment and a J gene segment was required. Rearrangements were called productive when the CDR3 lacked stop codons and stayed in frame with V and J; all others were non-productive. Following IMGT convention, CDR3 was defined as the stretch from the second conserved V-encoded cysteine up to the conserved J-encoded phenylalanine. The earlier analysis of fewer than 750 of the donors excluded sequences that lacked an unambiguous match to a single V gene segment. In an earlier analysis of roughly 500 of the donors, V segments were called functional above 56.7% productive rearrangements and were called segregating when the between-donor standard deviation exceeded 5%. To diagnose cytomegalovirus status from the catalog of TCR beta chain sequences, a statistical classification framework was built. V and J gene assignment, in a later analysis, came from comparing TCR nucleotide sequences with IMGT/GENE-DB human TR gene sequences. The TCRdist pipeline was used in a later analysis to assign CDR3 sequences and most-parsimonious VDJ recombination scenarios. In a later analysis, each TCR beta chain was defined by its CDR3 amino acid sequence together with its V-gene family, and reads lacking a unique V-gene family were excluded. A later analysis removed 550 to 650 highly shared, low-generation-probability nucleotide sequences to deal with suspected cross-contamination and a sequencing artifact. For each public chain, a later analysis derived a clonal expansion index from normalized ranks of inferred template counts within each repertoire. A later analysis computed generation probabilities with a VDJ recombination model fitted to out-of-frame rearrangements, and checked the results against IGoR. In a later analysis, TCR-TCR, TCR-HLA and TCR-CMV co-occurrence was scored with hypergeometric tests, and a repertoire-size bias correction was applied to TCR pairs. False discovery rates were estimated in a later analysis by permuting HLA or CMV assignments 20 times. A later analysis grouped co-occurring TCRs with DBSCAN, adding TCRdist sequence similarity when clustering within HLA-allele-positive subsets. Co-occurrence clustering excluded repertoires with fewer than 30,000 or more than 120,000 public chains, plus five with anomalous nucleotide sharing. TCRdb took this table from immuneACCESS and kept in-frame rearrangements with V and J called. Such tables lack part of the clones; where checked against another copy, unresolved V genes explain under half of the gap, and the rest is unexplained. V and J calls and clone size are copied from that table; D and trimming were computed from the DNA. Counted in this sample were about 170,000 clones; around 73% of them appeared once. Clones ranked in the top ten supply roughly 5.2% of the sample.

The source of this sequence is a woman younger than 30 in good health and CMV-seropositive. Input material: PBMCs. The chain uses TRBV5-6 and TRBJ1-6; D gene: possibly TRBD1, on 6 matching bases. The DNA sequence is as follows: TGTGCCAGCAGCTTGACAGGGCTGGGGAATTCACCCCTCCACTTT. It translates as CASSLTGLGNSPLHF. Reference TRBV5-6 and TRBJ1-6 proteins supply the regions before and after the CDR3; the full variable domain is: DAGVTQSPTHLIKTRGQQVTLRCSPKSGHDTVSWYQQALGQGPQFIFQYYEEEERQRGNFPDRFSGHQFPNYSSELNVNALLLGDSALYLCASSLTGLGNSPLHFGNGTRLTVT.